The next 6 T cell receptor beta chains were all read from a single sample in a study of T-cell reconstitution after alpha-beta-depleted transplantation in children. Molecular barcoding with unique molecular identifiers was used for the TCRbeta library. TCRdb passed the PCR reads through MiXCR, listing each CDR3 protein once. Of about 980,000 distinct CDR3 sequences in the sample, roughly 29% were seen once. Material: PBMCs, mostly from graft donor cells, obtained 360 days after TCRalphabeta/CD19-depleted stem cell transplant. Receptor source: a boy younger than two who had a stem cell transplant for SCID, so the T cells may come from the graft donor.

The rearrangement links TRBV4-1 to TRBJ2-5; D is possibly TRBD1 or TRBD2 (5 bases each). Per the germline V gene, CDR1 is MGHRA and CDR2 is YSYEKL. The CDR3 extends over 14 amino acids. Trimming shortened V by 4 bases and J by 3 bases, and 12 bases separated the two germline ends. CDR3 sequence (DNA): TGCGCCAGCAGCCGAGGGCGAGGGGAAGAGACCCAGTACTTC. Protein product: CASSRGRGEETQYF.

The DNA for the CDR3 is TGTGCCAGCAGGTACGACAATGAGCAGTTCTTC. This sequence encodes CASRYDNEQFF. This rearrangement joins TRBV12-3 or TRBV12-4 to TRBJ2-1, with D uncertain. Trimming shortened V by 6 bases and J by 5 bases, and 5 bases separated the two germline ends. This CDR3 has 11 residues.

This chain joins TRBV4-3 and TRBJ2-4, with D unclear. V was clipped by 1 base and J by 8 bases, with 3 bases between them. In germline, CDR1 is LGHNA, CDR2 YSLEER. The CDR3 totals 11 residues. The CDR3 loop reads CASSQGDIQYF. Here the CDR3 DNA reads TGCGCCAGCAGCCAAGGGGACATTCAGTACTTC.

This chain links TRBV7-9 with TRBJ1-1; D gene unclear. Per germline, CDR1 SEHNR and CDR2 FQNEAQ (reference sequence). Between the trimmed V and J ends, which lost 3 bases and 0 bases, there was a span of 11 bases. This CDR3 comprises 15 residues. The CDR3 loop reads CASSFNSNLNTEAFF. The DNA for the CDR3 is TGTGCCAGCAGCTTTAACTCCAATCTGAACACTGAAGCTTTCTTT.

This clonotype was picked up a small number of times. The V call is TRBV4-1, the J call TRBJ2-7, with 7 bases identical to TRBD1. V trimming: 4 bases; J trimming: 5 bases; junction bases outside the gene matches: 8. The length of the CDR3 is 14 residues. From germline, CDR1 is MGHRA and CDR2 YSYEKL. The CDR3 DNA is TGCGCCAGCAGCCGCCTAACAGGGGCCGACGAGCAGTACTTC. The encoded protein is CASSRLTGADEQYF.

Concerning this clonotype itself: This sequence may be a read error, since a much larger clone differs from it by one base. CDR3 amino acids: CASNPHNTGELFF. The CDR3 bases are TGTGCCAGCAATCCGCACAACACCGGGGAGCTGTTTTTT. The gene calls are TRBV27 and TRBJ2-2; D remains unclear. CDR1 is MNHEY and CDR2 is SMNVEV in the germline V gene (reference sequence). Trimming shortened V by 7 bases and J by 2 bases, and 8 bases separated the two germline ends. The CDR3 is 13 residues long.